The next 32 T cell receptor beta chains were all read from a single sample in a study of spatial heterogeneity in lung cancer. Study conclusions and caveats: The number of expanded tumor alpha and beta chains correlated with mutation number.

These TCRs' antigens remain unknown. TCRdb analysed the 5' RACE reads with MiXCR anew, one entry per CDR3 protein. The table records some 2,000 distinct CDR3 sequences, about 15% of them present only once. Time point: sample taken at primary tumor resection. Sequencing was performed on lung tumor tissue, taken at surgery. Receptors were obtained from a male donor with early-stage non-small cell lung cancer.

This clonotype came up a few times. J is TRBJ2-1 and V is TRBV5-1; TRBD2 matches 10 bases. J was trimmed by 10 bases and V by 4 bases; bases with no gene match: 11. The CDR3 extends over 15 amino acids. The germline V gene has CDR1 SGHRS and CDR2 YFSETQ. DNA for the CDR3: TGCGCCAGCAGCCTCAAGCTAGCGGGAGAGACGGAGCAGTTCTTC. It codes for CASSLKLAGETEQFF. Together with reference TRBV5-1 and TRBJ2-1, the CDR3 gives the full variable domain: KAGVTQTPRYLIKTRGQQVTLSCSPISGHRSVSWYQQTPGQGLQFLFEYFSETQRNKGNFPGRFSGRQFSNSRSEMNVSTLELGDSALYLCASSLKLAGETEQFFGPGTRLTVL.

This clonotype qualifies as medium-sized. V usage is TRBV9 and J usage is TRBJ2-2, with 8 bases aligning to TRBD1. The CDR3 is 16 residues long. The ends lost 0 bases at V and 5 bases at J; junction bases unmatched: 6. Germline V gives CDR1 SGDLS, CDR2 YYNGEE. Written as DNA, the CDR3 is TGTGCCAGCAGCGTAGTACCCCAGGGGGCAACCGGGGAGCTGTTTTTT. Its translation is CASSVVPQGATGELFF.

Here the CDR3 reads CASSYVGEAFF. In nucleotides, the CDR3 is TGTGCCAGCAGTTACGTTGGGGAAGCTTTCTTT. The chain recombines TRBV6-2 or TRBV6-3 with TRBJ1-1; the D is unclear. Deletions cut 2 bases from V and 8 bases from J, with 6 bases between. Germline assignment: CDR1 MNHEY and CDR2 SVGEGT. CDR3 length equals 11 residues.

In its sample, this clonotype is medium-sized. The gene calls are TRBV5-6 and TRBJ2-1; D unresolved. The CDR3 covers 13 residues. Germline CDR1 and CDR2: SGHDT and YYEEEE. With 0 bases removed from V and 14 bases from J, the gap between germline ends came to 15 bases. CDR3 DNA: TGTGCCAGCAGCTTGGATGATGGGGTTTATGAGTTCTTC. Its protein is CASSLDDGVYEFF.

By share of the sample, this clonotype is medium-sized. The chain joins TRBV18 to TRBJ2-3, with 7 bases that match TRBD1. This CDR3 is 16 amino acids long. CDR1 KGHSH and CDR2 LQKENI come from the germline V gene. V dropped 6 bases and J dropped 7; count of bases not matched to a gene: 16. CDR3 in amino acids: CASSRDSPYRVNTQYF. As DNA, the CDR3 is TGTGCCAGCTCTCGGGACAGTCCGTACCGGGTTAATACGCAGTATTTT.

V and J are TRBV7-9 and TRBJ1-4; 9 positions agree with TRBD1. V was clipped by 4 bases and J by 8 bases; unmatched bases: 5. The germline V gene has CDR1 SEHNR and CDR2 FQNEAQ (reference sequence). This CDR3 is 14 amino acids long. The CDR3 here is CASSSYRGREKLFF. The CDR3 DNA is TGTGCCAGCAGCTCGTACAGGGGGCGGGAAAAACTGTTTTTT. The full variable domain, completed using reference TRBV7-9 and TRBJ1-4, is DTGVSQNPRHKITKRGQNVTFRCDPISEHNRLYWYRQTLGQGPEFLTYFQNEAQLEKSRLLSDRFSAERPKGSFSTLEIQRTEQGDSAMYLCASSSYRGREKLFFGSGTQLSVL.

Relative to its sample, this clonotype is medium-sized. This chain joins TRBV20-1 and TRBJ2-3; TRBD2 aligns across 14 bases. The CDR3 runs 18 residues. V dropped 4 bases and J dropped 4; count of bases not matched to a gene: 13. CDR1 and CDR2 (germline): DFQATT, SNEGSKA (reference sequence). The CDR3 sequence is CSAIRLLTSGGAADTQYF. As DNA, the CDR3 is TGCAGTGCTATCCGCCTGTTGACTAGCGGGGGGGCAGCAGATACGCAGTATTTT.

V usage is TRBV6-1 and J usage is TRBJ1-2, with D perhaps matching TRBD1 (5 bases). The CDR3 contains 13 residues. Trimming left V 5 bases short and J 6 bases short, with 13 bases between. The germline V gene has CDR1 MNHNS and CDR2 SASEGT. In DNA form, the CDR3 reads TGTGCCAGCAGTCTGCGAGGCAGGGATGGCTACACCTTC. Its translation: CASSLRGRDGYTF.

This clonotype is medium-sized in the sample. This CDR3 is CASSDNLSNQPQHF. CDR3 bases: TGTGCCAGCAGTGACAATTTAAGCAATCAGCCCCAGCATTTT. This chain connects TRBV6-6 to TRBJ1-5, with D uncertain. CDR3 length: 14 amino acids. Trimming shortened V by 5 bases and J by 1 base, and 9 bases separated the two germline ends. Germline-derived CDR1 and CDR2 are MNHNY and SVGAGI (reference sequence).

This clonotype qualifies as medium-sized. This rearrangement joins TRBV27 to TRBJ1-5; D might be TRBD1 (6 bases). V lost 7 bases to trimming and J lost 3 bases, with 16 bases between them. Per the germline V gene, CDR1 is MNHEY and CDR2 is SMNVEV (reference sequence). This CDR3 has 15 amino acids. This CDR3 is CASNLVGQTNQPQHF. The CDR3 DNA is TGTGCCAGCAACCTTGTCGGACAGACCAATCAGCCCCAGCATTTT.

This clonotype came up many times. The chain employs TRBV12-3 or TRBV12-4 and TRBJ2-3; perhaps TRBD1 as D (5 bases). The ends were cut back, 3 bases at V and 0 bases at J, with 13 bases in the middle. The CDR3 sequence is 16 residues long. CDR3 nucleotide sequence: TGTGCCAGCAGTTTCGTAGGGGTGGATAGCACAGATACGCAGTATTTT. It encodes CASSFVGVDSTDTQYF.

This clonotype ranks as medium-sized. V usage is TRBV6-1 and J usage is TRBJ1-5; weak D call: TRBD1 (5 bases). V lost 2 bases, J lost 5 bases, and 10 bases lay in between. The CDR3 sequence is 14 residues long. Germline CDR1 is MNHNS and CDR2 is SASEGT. This chain's CDR3 is CASSESGADQPQHF. The CDR3 DNA is TGTGCCAGCAGTGAAAGTGGGGCCGATCAGCCCCAGCATTTT.

The chain links TRBV5-1 to TRBJ1-1; the D is unclear. The germline V and J ends were trimmed by 2 bases and 6 bases, with 14 bases remaining between them. This CDR3 has 14 amino acids. CDR1 is SGHRS, CDR2 YFSETQ, per germline. As DNA, the CDR3 is TGCGCCAGCAGCTTAGCGGGTATTGGTGCTGAAGCTTTCTTT. It codes for CASSLAGIGAEAFF.

This clonotype was picked up many times. The rearrangement joins TRBV28 to TRBJ1-1; 10 nucleotides align to TRBD1. Germline CDR1 is MDHEN and CDR2 is SYDVKM. V shed 3 bases, J shed 5 bases, and the junction held 12 bases outside the gene matches. The CDR3 contains 17 residues. The chain's CDR3 is CASSFAPSDRGTTEAFF. In nucleotides, the CDR3 is TGTGCCAGCAGTTTCGCCCCGTCGGACAGGGGGACAACTGAAGCTTTCTTT.

The V gene is TRBV6-5, the J gene TRBJ1-3, with D possibly being TRBD1 (6 bases). Germline values: CDR1 MNHEY, CDR2 SVGAGI. Trimming left V 6 bases short and J 2 bases short, with 8 bases between. This CDR3 contains 13 residues. CDR3 nucleotides: TGTGCCAGCAGACCAGGGGCTGGAAACACCATATATTTT. Translating it yields CASRPGAGNTIYF.

In this sample, this clonotype turned up many times. The rearrangement uses TRBV7-2 and TRBJ2-5, with 8 bases lining up with TRBD2. The V gene's germline CDR1 is SGHTA and CDR2 FQGNSA. Unmatched junction bases numbered 5, after V lost 3 bases and J lost 5 bases. The CDR3 runs to 14 residues. The CDR3 protein is CASSLNPGGETQYF. CDR3 coding DNA: TGTGCCAGCAGCTTGAATCCGGGAGGGGAGACCCAGTACTTC. The full variable domain, in which reference TRBV7-2 and TRBJ2-5 provide the parts outside the CDR3, is GAGVSQSPSNKVTEKGKDVELRCDPISGHTALYWYRQSLGQGLEFLIYFQGNSAPDKSGLPSDRFSAERTGGSVSTLTIQRTQQEDSAVYLCASSLNPGGETQYFGPGTRLLVL.

Relative to its sample, this clonotype is medium-sized. The CDR3 loop reads CASSFRQDYEQYF. CDR3 in DNA: TGTGCCAGCAGCTTCCGACAGGATTACGAGCAGTACTTC. This chain links TRBV11-2 with TRBJ2-7; D is possibly TRBD1 (6 bases). V was pared by 3 bases and J by 4 bases, with 10 bases between. Germline loops: CDR1 SGHAT, CDR2 FQNNGV. CDR3 length: 13 amino acids.

There are many counts of this clonotype. The chain is built from TRBV4-3 and TRBJ2-7; D is unclear. Germline CDR1 is LGHNA and CDR2 is YSLEER. The CDR3 loop spans 12 amino acids. Trimming left V 4 bases short and J 2 bases short, with 6 bases between. CDR3 amino acids: CASSLVTYEQYF. The CDR3 DNA reads as TGCGCCAGCAGCCTCGTTACCTACGAGCAGTACTTC.

This clonotype is termed medium-sized. The J gene is TRBJ1-1, the V gene TRBV3-1; D is perhaps TRBD1 (5 bases). Germline loops: CDR1 LGHDT, CDR2 YNNKEL (reference sequence). V lost 0 bases, J lost 0 bases, and 14 bases lay in between. This CDR3 has 17 amino acids. This CDR3 reads CASSQDLGGGLNTEAFF. The CDR3 region has the DNA TGTGCCAGCAGCCAAGATCTCGGTGGGGGTTTGAACACTGAAGCTTTCTTT. Full variable domain (outside the CDR3, taken from reference TRBV3-1 and TRBJ1-1): DTAVSQTPKYLVTQMGNDKSIKCEQNLGHDTMYWYKQDSKKFLKIMFSYNNKELIINETVPNRFSPKSPDKAHLNLHINSLELGDSAVYFCASSQDLGGGLNTEAFFGQGTRLTVV.

This clonotype is labeled large (0.1 to 1%). The chain uses TRBV27 and TRBJ2-2; D is ambiguous. V shed 2 bases and J shed 8 bases, with 6 bases lying between them. The CDR3 totals 12 residues. CDR1 and CDR2 (germline): MNHEY, SMNVEV (reference sequence). This chain's CDR3 is CASSLISGELFF. In DNA form, the CDR3 reads TGTGCCAGCAGTTTAATATCGGGGGAGCTGTTTTTT.

This clonotype was seen at least ten times. The genes are TRBV7-2 and TRBJ2-5; D gene uncertain. The CDR3 has 13 amino acids. The V end was cut by 3 bases, the J end by 3 bases, with 8 bases between. Per germline, CDR1 SGHTA and CDR2 FQGNSA. CDR3 bases: TGTGCCAGCAGCTTGTGGGCGGAAGAGACCCAGTACTTC. Protein product: CASSLWAEETQYF.

V and J are TRBV11-2 and TRBJ2-3, with D unresolved. The V end lost 4 bases, the J end lost 0 bases, and 5 bases lay between the germline ends. Germline V lookup: CDR1 SGHAT, CDR2 FQNNGV. The CDR3 loop spans 13 amino acids. This CDR3 reads CASSSTSTDTQYF. In nucleotides, the CDR3 is TGTGCCAGCAGCTCTACTAGCACAGATACGCAGTATTTT. The full variable domain, its missing parts supplied by reference TRBV11-2 and TRBJ2-3, is EAGVAQSPRYKIIEKRQSVAFWCNPISGHATLYWYQQILGQGPKLLIQFQNNGVVDDSQLPKDRFSAERLKGVDSTLKIQPAKLEDSAVYLCASSSTSTDTQYFGPGTRLTVL.

This clonotype has a count of ten or more. The genes are TRBV28 and TRBJ1-2; D possibly corresponds to TRBD1 (5 bases). This CDR3 has 13 residues. V lost 3 bases and J lost 5, with 10 bases in between. Germline loops: CDR1 MDHEN, CDR2 SYDVKM. In DNA form, the CDR3 reads TGTGCCAGCAGTTTTGGGGGGGAGTATGGCTACACCTTC. It is translated as CASSFGGEYGYTF.

There are many counts of this clonotype. CDR3 amino acids: CASSEGLDGGAKETQYF. CDR3 nucleotide sequence: TGTGCCAGCAGTGAGGGCCTCGATGGGGGGGCGAAAGAGACCCAGTACTTC. The chain links TRBV6-1 to TRBJ2-5; D is perhaps TRBD2 (7 bases). V was pared by 3 bases and J by 3 bases, with 20 bases between. This CDR3 has 17 amino acids. Germline V gene sequence: CDR1 MNHNS, CDR2 SASEGT.

The CDR3: CASSYPRADTQYF. DNA of the CDR3: TGTGCCAGCAGTTACCCCAGAGCAGATACGCAGTATTTT. The V gene is TRBV6-2 or TRBV6-3, the J gene TRBJ2-3; no clear D. Germline V gene sequence: CDR1 MNHEY, CDR2 SVGEGT. V shed 2 bases and J shed 4 bases, with 7 bases lying between them. The length of the CDR3 is 13 residues.

Judged by abundance, this clonotype is large. The chain is built from TRBV11-2 and TRBJ2-5, with a tentative D call TRBD1 (7 bases). Germline V gives CDR1 SGHAT, CDR2 FQNNGV. The length of the CDR3 is 15 residues. Trimming removed 5 bases from V and 6 bases from J, with 19 bases in between. DNA for the CDR3: TGTGCCAGCAGCCTCCAGGGGGGCTCCATGAAGACCCAGTACTTC. Translated, it gives CASSLQGGSMKTQYF.

A word on this clonotype: This could be a read error, since a much larger clone is one nucleotide away. This sequence joins TRBV27 and TRBJ1-4; 8 nucleotides align to TRBD1. V lost 6 bases to trimming and J lost 10 bases; unmatched junction nucleotides: 10. Germline V gene lookup returns CDR1 MNHEY and CDR2 SMNVEV (reference sequence). CDR3 length equals 14 residues. Here the CDR3 reads CASRKPGTGGKLFF. CDR3 sequence (DNA): TGTGCCAGCAGGAAACCCGGGACAGGCGGAAAACTGTTTTTT.

This clonotype appeared many times. This chain links TRBV12-3 or TRBV12-4 with TRBJ2-1; unclear D gene. V gave up 3 bases and J gave up 4 bases, with 13 bases separating them. The CDR3 is made up of 15 amino acids. CDR3 nucleotide sequence: TGTGCCAGCAGTTTTGACTCCTACGCGTACAATGAGCAGTTCTTC. Amino acids: CASSFDSYAYNEQFF.

This clonotype was seen a few times. The chain recombines TRBV7-9 with TRBJ2-1; tentatively, D is TRBD2 (7 bases). CDR3 size: 15 residues. V lost 5 bases, J lost 13 bases, and 24 bases lay in between. Germline lookup yields CDR1 SEHNR and CDR2 FQNEAQ (reference sequence). The CDR3 reads CASSAPRGRALLQFF. CDR3 nucleotide sequence: TGTGCCAGCAGCGCACCAAGGGGGAGGGCCCTTCTCCAGTTCTTC.

CDR3 sequence: CAWAGTGDGQPQHF. The CDR3 nucleotides read TGTGCCTGGGCCGGGACAGGGGATGGTCAGCCCCAGCATTTT. The rearrangement uses TRBV30 and TRBJ1-5; TRBD1 agrees at 10 bases. Germline lookup yields CDR1 GTSNPN and CDR2 SVGIG (reference sequence). The CDR3 runs to 14 residues. V gave up 5 bases and J gave up 6 bases; unmatched junction bases: 7.

This clonotype was seen many times. The V call is TRBV27, the J call TRBJ2-1; either TRBD1 or TRBD2 may fit D (5 bases each). Looked up from germline, CDR1 is MNHEY and CDR2 is SMNVEV (reference sequence). There are 13 residues in the CDR3. Deletions cut 0 bases from V and 9 bases from J, with 9 bases between. The CDR3 DNA sequence: TGTGCCAGCAGTTTATCCGGGGCTGGTGAGCAGTTCTTC. Translating gives CASSLSGAGEQFF.

By share, this clonotype counts as medium-sized. The chain combines TRBV5-5 with TRBJ2-5, with a weak D call TRBD1 (6 bases). CDR1 SGHKS and CDR2 YYEKEE come from the germline V gene (reference sequence). The length of the CDR3 is 13 residues. Between the trimmed V and J ends, which lost 2 bases and 5 bases, there was a span of 10 bases. The CDR3 spells CASSFTGSETQYF. DNA for the CDR3: TGTGCCAGCAGCTTTACAGGGTCCGAGACCCAGTACTTC.